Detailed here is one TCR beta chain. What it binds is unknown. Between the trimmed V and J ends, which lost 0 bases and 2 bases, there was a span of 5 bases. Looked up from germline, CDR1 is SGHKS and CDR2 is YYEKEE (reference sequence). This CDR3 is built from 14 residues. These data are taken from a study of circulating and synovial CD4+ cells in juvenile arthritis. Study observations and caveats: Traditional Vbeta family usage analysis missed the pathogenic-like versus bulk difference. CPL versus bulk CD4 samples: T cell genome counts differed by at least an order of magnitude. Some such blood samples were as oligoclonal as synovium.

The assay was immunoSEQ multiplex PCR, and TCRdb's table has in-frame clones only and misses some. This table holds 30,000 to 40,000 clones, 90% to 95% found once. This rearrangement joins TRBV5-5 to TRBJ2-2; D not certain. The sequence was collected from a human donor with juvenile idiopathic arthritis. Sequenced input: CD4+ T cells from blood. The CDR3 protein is CASSLEPNTGELFF. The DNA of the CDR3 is TGTGCCAGCAGCTTGGAGCCCAACACCGGGGAGCTGTTTTTT.